This T cell receptor (beta chain) was sequenced during a study of a mutant IDH1 vaccine in newly diagnosed glioma. Indicated time point: week 11, during vaccination. In the vaccine, a single dose held 300 ug of the mutant IDH1 20-mer peptide, along with topical imiquimod. Using immunoSEQ multiplex PCR, the repertoire was profiled, and TCRdb retains in-frame clones only, with some absent. Of tens of thousands of clones in the sample, approximately 70% are singletons; the top ten hold 8% to 13%. Germline CDR1 reads SGHTA; CDR2 reads FQGNSA. This CDR3 spans 12 amino acids. V shed 5 bases and J shed 6 bases, with 11 bases lying between them. Turning to this clone: Its antigen is currently unknown.

The chain joins TRBV7-2 to TRBJ2-7, with D unresolved. This TCR was sampled from a man between 18 and 29 years old with glioma. Some clones in this sample may be carry-over from other donors' samples. This specimen consisted of peripheral blood mononuclear cells (PBMCs), obtained from a glioma patient whose treatment included an IDH1 peptide vaccine. CDR3: CASSAPVREQYF. Written as DNA, the CDR3 is TGTGCCAGCAGCGCCCCGGTACGCGAGCAGTACTTC.